This T cell receptor beta chain came from a study of CD8 T cells in Susac syndrome. Random hexamers were used to reverse transcribe an amount of about 0.45 to 1 ug RNA. Amplification of TCR beta CDR3 spanned 54 Vbeta and 13 Jbeta via immunoSEQ multiplex PCR. TCRdb processed the immunoSEQ multiplex PCR reads anew with MiXCR; each CDR3 protein has one entry. The profile covers about 300,000 distinct CDR3 sequences, with approximately 85% appearing a single time and 0.21% taken by the ten largest. Those who served as multiple sclerosis controls were treatment-naive patients with stable or active relapsing-remitting disease. Negative isolation was used for CD8+ and CD4+ T cells, and FACS enrichment was applied to TEMRA cells. The CDR3 is made up of 20 amino acids. V lost 4 bases, J lost 6 bases, and 13 bases stayed unmatched. Germline CDR1 reads KGHDR; CDR2 reads SFDVKD.

This TCR derives from a human donor with multiple sclerosis. What was sequenced was CD8+ T cells from PBMCs. The V and J genes are TRBV24-1 and TRBJ2-2; TRBD2 matches at 16 bases. CDR3 nucleotides: TGTGCCACCAGTGACACCGATCCGGGACTAGCGGGAGGGCCGTCCGGGGAGCTGTTTTTT. Protein sequence: CATSDTDPGLAGGPSGELFF.